Presented here are 30 T cell receptor beta chains from one specimen sequenced in a study of control samples from healthy donors and cancer patients. Method: immunoSEQ multiplex PCR; TCRdb's copy keeps in-frame clones and lacks some. This table holds around 30,000 clones, about nine tenths found once. The sample taken for sequencing was PBMCs. The receptor source for this set is a man aged 50-59 years with lung cancer.

The chain couples TRBV7-6 to TRBJ2-1, with D perhaps matching TRBD1 (6 bases). The V end lost 5 bases, the J end lost 4 bases, and 15 bases lay between the germline ends. The length of the CDR3 is 15 residues. CDR1 SGHVS and CDR2 FNYEAQ come from the germline V gene. The chain's CDR3 is CASSQSWGQYNEQFF. CDR3 nucleotides: TGTGCCAGCAGCCAAAGCTGGGGGCAGTACAATGAGCAGTTCTTC.

This sequence joins TRBV2 and TRBJ1-4; TRBD1 might be the D (5 bases). The CDR3 sequence is 14 residues long. The germline V and J ends were trimmed by 8 bases and 7 bases, with 17 bases remaining between them. Germline-derived CDR1 and CDR2 are SNHLY and FYNNEI. The CDR3 sequence: CASGRDPGGEKLFF. The CDR3 DNA follows: TGTGCCAGCGGGCGGGACCCCGGAGGTGAAAAACTGTTTTTT.

V usage is TRBV7-2 and J usage is TRBJ2-2, with 10 bases matching TRBD2. V was pared by 5 bases and J by 6 bases, with 3 bases of the junction left unmatched. Germline V CDR1 and CDR2: SGHTA, FQGNSA. The CDR3 runs to 14 residues. DNA for the CDR3: TGTGCCAGCAGCGCTAGCGGGGGATCCGGGGAGCTGTTTTTT. This translates into CASSASGGSGELFF.

This chain uses TRBV19 with TRBJ2-1; a possible D gene is TRBD2 (6 bases). In germline, CDR1 is LNHDA, CDR2 SQIVND (reference sequence). Trimming shortened V by 5 bases and J by 4 bases, and 15 bases separated the two germline ends. This CDR3 spans 15 amino acids. In nucleotides, the CDR3 is TGTGCCAGTAGTGTGGGCGGGGCCGGATACAATGAGCAGTTCTTC. As protein: CASSVGGAGYNEQFF.

This sequence joins TRBV7-3 and TRBJ2-2; D is possibly TRBD1 or TRBD2 (5 bases each). The CDR3 contains 18 residues. Trimming pared 6 bases from V and 2 bases from J, leaving 22 bases between. The germline gives CDR1 SGHTA, CDR2 FQGTGA. CDR3 in amino acids: CASSRSGQRLPNTGELFF. CDR3 coding DNA: TGTGCCAGCAGTAGAAGTGGACAACGACTACCAAACACCGGGGAGCTGTTTTTT.

V usage is TRBV9 and J usage is TRBJ2-1; possibly TRBD2 for D (6 bases). Germline CDR1 SGDLS, CDR2 YYNGEE. This CDR3 has 16 residues. Trimming cost V 3 bases and J 1 base, with 14 bases left between them. This CDR3 is CASSAGMGGSYNEQFF. CDR3 DNA sequence: TGTGCCAGCAGCGCGGGTATGGGGGGTTCCTACAATGAGCAGTTCTTC.

The chain has TRBV28 and TRBJ2-3, with D perhaps TRBD2 (5 bases). V was pared by 7 bases and J by 8 bases, with 22 bases between. CDR3 length: 15 residues. Germline CDR1 reads MDHEN; CDR2 reads SYDVKM. Written as DNA, the CDR3 is TGTGCCAGCACCCGAACTGGGGAAACTAGAGGTACGCAGTATTTT. Translated, it gives CASTRTGETRGTQYF.

The chain combines TRBV5-1 with TRBJ1-1; tentatively, D is TRBD1 (6 bases). Between the trimmed V and J ends, which lost 0 bases and 0 bases, there was a span of 6 bases. Per the germline V gene, CDR1 is SGHRS and CDR2 is YFSETQ. The CDR3 consists of 14 residues. The CDR3 DNA is TGCGCCAGCAGCTTGGACAGGGTGAACACTGAAGCTTTCTTT. Translation gives CASSLDRVNTEAFF.

This chain connects TRBV14 to TRBJ1-4, with a weak D call TRBD1 (6 bases). The CDR3 contains 17 residues. The ends were cut back, 4 bases at V and 7 bases at J, with 22 bases in the middle. CDR1 and CDR2 (germline): SGHDN, FVKESK. CDR3 sequence (DNA): TGTGCCAGCAGCCCCCTTCAAGGGGCAGGGGCGGTTGAAAAACTGTTTTTT. It is translated as CASSPLQGAGAVEKLFF.

This chain's CDR3 is CASSIGFETQYF. CDR3 DNA: TGTGCCAGTAGTATCGGGTTTGAGACCCAGTACTTC. The chain couples TRBV19 to TRBJ2-5; D is uncertain. Germline CDR1 LNHDA, CDR2 SQIVND (reference sequence). The CDR3 spans 12 residues. V was pared by 3 bases and J by 5 bases, with 7 bases between.

For the CDR3, the DNA is TGTGCCACCAGTGCCCCGGACAGGGGGCGAAATGAGCAGTTCTTC. Amino acids: CATSAPDRGRNEQFF. The chain couples TRBV24-1 to TRBJ2-1, with 11 bases that match TRBD1. The V gene's germline CDR1 is KGHDR and CDR2 SFDVKD. After removal of 5 bases from V and 7 bases from J, the junction contained 6 bases not matched to a gene. This CDR3 contains 15 residues.

This sequence joins TRBV7-2 and TRBJ1-4; D remains ambiguous. Germline lookup yields CDR1 SGHTA and CDR2 FQGNSA. The V end lost 5 bases, the J end lost 5 bases, and 9 bases lay between the germline ends. The CDR3 extends over 13 amino acids. The CDR3 here is CASSVGPNEKLFF. The CDR3 DNA reads as TGTGCCAGCAGCGTTGGGCCCAATGAAAAACTGTTTTTT.

This chain uses TRBV10-3 with TRBJ1-4, with 7 bases that match TRBD1. Per the germline V gene, CDR1 is ENHRY and CDR2 is SYGVKD. Trimming at V came to 2 bases and at J to 0 bases, leaving 0 bases not matched to a gene. The CDR3 length is 15 residues. The CDR3, as DNA: TGTGCCATCAGTGAGCAGGGGGCAACTAATGAAAAACTGTTTTTT. Encoded protein: CAISEQGATNEKLFF.

The chain links TRBV30 to TRBJ1-5; the match to TRBD1 covers 8 bases. CDR3 length: 13 residues. Per germline, CDR1 GTSNPN and CDR2 SVGIG (reference sequence). V was pared by 1 base and J by 4 bases, with 0 bases of the junction left unmatched. The CDR3 reads CAWSGTGNQPQHF. In DNA form, the CDR3 reads TGTGCCTGGAGTGGGACAGGGAATCAGCCCCAGCATTTT.

This clone was observed once. The V call is TRBV7-2, the J call TRBJ2-7, with 8 bases aligning to TRBD1. This CDR3 has 16 amino acids. Losses at the gene ends were 1 base for V and 2 bases for J; bases not matched to a gene: 7. The germline V gene has CDR1 SGHTA and CDR2 FQGNSA. The DNA of the CDR3 is TGTGCCAGCAGCTTAGGAGACGGGACAGGAACCTACGAGCAGTACTTC. Protein product: CASSLGDGTGTYEQYF.

The rearrangement links TRBV19 to TRBJ2-3; D gene uncertain. The ends were cut back, 3 bases at V and 0 bases at J, with 13 bases in the middle. The CDR3 is made up of 16 amino acids. Per the germline V gene, CDR1 is LNHDA and CDR2 is SQIVND (reference sequence). In DNA, the CDR3 is TGTGCCAGTAGTATCGTGGGTAGCCCGAGCACAGATACGCAGTATTTT. Protein product: CASSIVGSPSTDTQYF.

The gene calls are TRBV6-5 and TRBJ1-5; 10 bases are shared with TRBD1. J was trimmed by 4 bases and V by 6 bases; bases with no gene match: 3. The CDR3 sequence is 14 residues long. CDR1 is MNHEY and CDR2 is SVGAGI in the germline V gene. CDR3 DNA sequence: TGTGCCAGCAGCCGGACAGGGGGGAATCAGCCCCAGCATTTT. This encodes CASSRTGGNQPQHF.

The chain combines TRBV2 with TRBJ1-2; no definite D call. The CDR3 contains 12 residues. CDR1 and CDR2 from the germline V gene are SNHLY and FYNNEI. V was cut by 7 bases and J by 4 bases, with 10 bases left in between. For the CDR3, the DNA is TGTGCCAGCACTAGGGCGGGCTATGGCTACACCTTC. Protein sequence: CASTRAGYGYTF.

V is TRBV7-9 and J is TRBJ2-3, with a possible D match to TRBD2 (5 bases). Germline V CDR1 and CDR2: SEHNR, FQNEAQ (reference sequence). The V end lost 2 bases, the J end lost 3 bases, and 9 bases lay between the germline ends. The length of the CDR3 is 14 residues. The DNA of the CDR3 is TGTGCCAGCAGCTTAACCGGGAAAACAGATACGCAGTATTTT. Amino acid sequence: CASSLTGKTDTQYF. The full variable domain, with the rest looked up from reference TRBV7-9 and TRBJ2-3, is DTGVSQNPRHKITKRGQNVTFRCDPISEHNRLYWYRQTLGQGPEFLTYFQNEAQLEKSRLLSDRFSAERPKGSFSTLEIQRTEQGDSAMYLCASSLTGKTDTQYFGPGTRLTVL.

The chain combines TRBV19 with TRBJ2-7; TRBD1 matches at 7 bases. Germline trimming cut 6 bases from V and 1 base from J; bases unmatched to any gene: 9. CDR1 is LNHDA, CDR2 SQIVND, per germline (reference sequence). The CDR3 is made up of 15 amino acids. CDR3 amino acids: CASSFQQGSSYEQYF. The DNA of the CDR3 is TGTGCCAGTAGCTTCCAACAGGGGAGTTCCTACGAGCAGTACTTC.

The chain employs TRBV5-8 and TRBJ1-2; D is perhaps TRBD1 (5 bases). V lost 0 bases to trimming and J lost 8 bases, with 14 bases between them. The CDR3 spans 14 residues. The germline V gene encodes CDR1 SGHTS and CDR2 YDEGEE. CDR3 residues: CASSLAAGRQGYTF. DNA for the CDR3: TGTGCCAGCAGCTTGGCCGCAGGGCGGCAGGGCTACACCTTC.

V is TRBV5-1 and J is TRBJ2-3; no firm D call. The CDR3 length is 13 residues. Germline V CDR1 and CDR2: SGHRS, YFSETQ. Trimming removed 0 bases from V and 3 bases from J, with 5 bases in between. CDR3 nucleotide sequence: TGCGCCAGCAGCTTGGACGGGACAGATACGCAGTATTTT. This encodes CASSLDGTDTQYF. The full variable domain, with the rest looked up from reference TRBV5-1 and TRBJ2-3, is KAGVTQTPRYLIKTRGQQVTLSCSPISGHRSVSWYQQTPGQGLQFLFEYFSETQRNKGNFPGRFSGRQFSNSRSEMNVSTLELGDSALYLCASSLDGTDTQYFGPGTRLTVL.

In this sample, this clone turned up a few times. The chain joins TRBV3-1 (or the pseudogene TRBV3-2) to TRBJ2-7; possible D gene TRBD2, 6 bases. Per the germline V gene, CDR1 is LGHDT and CDR2 is YNNKEL (reference sequence). The length of the CDR3 is 13 residues. Trimming took 6 bases from V and 3 from J, leaving 12 bases between them. The CDR3 region has the DNA TGTGCCAGCAGGAGATACGGGGGCTACGAGCAGTACTTC. It codes for CASRRYGGYEQYF.

The V gene is TRBV19, the J gene TRBJ1-5; D perhaps matches TRBD1 (6 bases). Trimming took 3 bases from V and 4 from J, leaving 16 bases between them. The germline V gene encodes CDR1 LNHDA and CDR2 SQIVND (reference sequence). The CDR3 loop spans 16 amino acids. The CDR3 coding sequence is TGTGCCAGTAGTATTTTAGGGGGGACGGGAAATCAGCCCCAGCATTTT. As protein: CASSILGGTGNQPQHF. The complete variable domain, with remaining parts taken from reference TRBV19 and TRBJ1-5, reads DGGITQSPKYLFRKEGQNVTLSCEQNLNHDAMYWYRQDPGQGLRLIYYSQIVNDFQKGDIAEGYSVSREKKESFPLTVTSAQKNPTAFYLCASSILGGTGNQPQHFGDGTRLSIL.

The gene calls are TRBV7-2 and TRBJ1-2, with 11 bases that match TRBD1. V gave up 3 bases and J gave up 7 bases; unmatched junction bases: 4. The CDR3 extends over 14 amino acids. The germline V gene encodes CDR1 SGHTA and CDR2 FQGNSA. The CDR3 region is CASSFPGTGGGYTF. CDR3 nucleotide sequence: TGTGCCAGCAGCTTCCCCGGGACAGGGGGTGGCTACACCTTC.

The V call is TRBV6-5, the J call TRBJ2-4; TRBD1 is a possible D gene (6 bases). CDR3 length equals 14 residues. Trimming shortened V by 6 bases and J by 6 bases, and 15 bases separated the two germline ends. CDR1 is MNHEY and CDR2 is SVGAGI in the germline V gene. The CDR3 bases are TGTGCCAGCAGCGGGACAACCAAAGGAAACATTCAGTACTTC. As protein: CASSGTTKGNIQYF.

The chain links TRBV7-2 to TRBJ1-2, with 8 bases that match TRBD1. V dropped 5 bases and J dropped 4; count of bases not matched to a gene: 3. The CDR3 length is 13 residues. The germline CDR1 and CDR2 sequences are SGHTA and FQGNSA. Here the CDR3 reads CASSTGQAYGYTF. CDR3 nucleotides: TGTGCCAGCAGCACGGGACAGGCCTATGGCTACACCTTC.

The chain has TRBV19 and TRBJ1-4; the D gene is possibly TRBD1 (5 bases). CDR3 size: 14 residues. V shed 4 bases and J shed 4 bases, with 10 bases lying between them. Germline CDR1 and CDR2: LNHDA and SQIVND (reference sequence). In DNA, the CDR3 is TGTGCCAGTAGTACCGACAGAGATAATGAAAAACTGTTTTTT. As protein: CASSTDRDNEKLFF.

The V and J genes are TRBV2 and TRBJ2-5; 7 nucleotides agree with TRBD2. V lost 8 bases and J lost 5; bases outside the gene matches: 14. Germline loops: CDR1 SNHLY, CDR2 FYNNEI. The CDR3 loop spans 15 amino acids. The CDR3 DNA sequence: TGTGCCAGCGGATCAGCAGCGGGGCTTGGGGAGACCCAGTACTTC. This encodes CASGSAAGLGETQYF.

The chain is built from TRBV28 and TRBJ2-4; no definite D call. Per germline, CDR1 MDHEN and CDR2 SYDVKM. This CDR3 region has 16 residues. V was trimmed by 3 bases and J by 2 bases, leaving 14 bases between them. CDR3 loop: CASSFQPQVTKNIQYF. The CDR3 region has the DNA TGTGCCAGCAGTTTTCAGCCCCAGGTGACCAAAAACATTCAGTACTTC. Together with reference TRBV28 and TRBJ2-4, the CDR3 gives the full variable domain: DVKVTQSSRYLVKRTGEKVFLECVQDMDHENMFWYRQDPGLGLRLIYFSYDVKMKEKGDIPEGYSVSREKKERFSLILESASTNQTSMYLCASSFQPQVTKNIQYFGAGTRLSVL.